This TCR beta chain stems from a study of T cell responses to AZD1222 COVID-19 vaccine. V shed 6 bases and J 0 bases; nucleotides not matched to a gene: 7. The CDR3 has 15 amino acids. The germline V gene encodes CDR1 MNHEY and CDR2 SMNVEV (reference sequence). General observations from the study: Clonal diversity was possibly underestimated, and white British individuals and females predominated among donors. Receipt of two AZD1222 doses was followed by a rise in Spike-specific TCR breadth and depth.

Combined were second doses at about 4 or about 12 weeks. As concerns this clone: Its antigen is not known.

Only in-frame clones appear in the TCRdb table, and some are missing; sequencing was by immunoSEQ multiplex PCR. The table includes under 170,000 clones, 80% to 95% detected once. Sequenced material: peripheral blood, taken 28 days after the second AZD1222 dose. The TCR originated in an adult who received the AZD1222 COVID-19 vaccine. The chain links TRBV27 to TRBJ1-1, with 7 nucleotides matching TRBD1. The CDR3 nucleotides are TGTGCCAGCAGCCCAGGGGGAAGCATGAACACTGAAGCTTTCTTT. It translates to CASSPGGSMNTEAFF.